The clone carrying this TCR beta chain was recorded many times. The antigen is unknown. This sample is drawn from a study of T cell responses to AZD1222 COVID-19 vaccine. Study findings and constraints: Possibly, clonal diversity was underestimated; donors were largely white British and included more females. Spike-specific TCR breadth and depth grew following two AZD1222 doses.

Germline V gives CDR1 LGHDT, CDR2 YNNKEL (reference sequence). V gave up 0 bases and J gave up 3 bases, with 10 bases separating them. The CDR3 is made up of 15 amino acids. Libraries were prepared by immunoSEQ multiplex PCR; TCRdb keeps only in-frame clonotypes and omits some of them. The sample shows under 150,000 clones, 80% to 90% of them seen only once. The source is an adult in good health. The V gene is TRBV3-1 (or the pseudogene TRBV3-2), the J gene TRBJ2-3; no definite D call. The source material was peripheral blood, sampled on day 0 of AZD1222 vaccination. CDR3 region: CASSQDWSPTDTQYF. The CDR3 region has the DNA TGTGCCAGCAGCCAAGATTGGAGTCCGACAGATACGCAGTATTTT.